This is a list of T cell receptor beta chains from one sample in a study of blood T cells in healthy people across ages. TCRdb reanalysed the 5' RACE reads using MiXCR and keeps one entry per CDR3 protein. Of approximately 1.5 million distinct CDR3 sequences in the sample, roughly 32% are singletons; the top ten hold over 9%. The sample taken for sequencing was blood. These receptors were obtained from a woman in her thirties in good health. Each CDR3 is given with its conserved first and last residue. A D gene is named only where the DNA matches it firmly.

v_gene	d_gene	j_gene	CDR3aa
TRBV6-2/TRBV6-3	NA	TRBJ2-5	CASRTRAQETQYF
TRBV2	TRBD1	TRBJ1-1	CASSTRGVNTEAFF
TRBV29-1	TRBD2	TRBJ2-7	CSVPGGASYEQYF
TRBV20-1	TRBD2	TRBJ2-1	CSAAGRTSGMSSYNEQFF
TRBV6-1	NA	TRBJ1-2	CASSEAGRYYYGYTF
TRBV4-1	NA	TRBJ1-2	CASSWQDGRYTF
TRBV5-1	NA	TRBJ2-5	CASSRLPGSLETQYF
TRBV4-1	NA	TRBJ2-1	CASSQDLLFGRRDEQFF
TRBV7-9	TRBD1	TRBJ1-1	CASRSSPRDRGRVAEAFF
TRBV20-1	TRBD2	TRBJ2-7	CSAPEPESSGLMYEQYF
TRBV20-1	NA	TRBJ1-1	CSASNPRASKTEAFF
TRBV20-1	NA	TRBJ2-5	CNARDLVQETQYF
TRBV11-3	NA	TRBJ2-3	CASSSDPGDTQYF
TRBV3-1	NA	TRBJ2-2	CASSQNVETGELFF
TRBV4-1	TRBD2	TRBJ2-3	CASSQLAGPTDTQYF
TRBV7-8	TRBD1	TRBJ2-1	CASRDRGPYNEQFF
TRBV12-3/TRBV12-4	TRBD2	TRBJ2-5	CASRSSGGRETQYF
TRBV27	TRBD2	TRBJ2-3	CASSLSSSGGTDTQYF
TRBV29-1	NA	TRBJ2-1	CSVQSIGYEQFF
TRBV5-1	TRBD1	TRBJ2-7	CASSTGQYEQYF
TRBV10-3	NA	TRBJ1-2	CAASMGADLTDYGYTF
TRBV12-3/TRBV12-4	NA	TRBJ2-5	CASSPLMGETQYF
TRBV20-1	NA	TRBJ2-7	CSARGISRGFNEQYF
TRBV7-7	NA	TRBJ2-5	CASSSQGDGEHQETQYF
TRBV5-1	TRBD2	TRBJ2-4	CASSLGSSGRENIQYF
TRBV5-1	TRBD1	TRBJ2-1	CASSFTGQVPYNEQFF
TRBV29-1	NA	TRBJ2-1	CSGRRNNEQFF
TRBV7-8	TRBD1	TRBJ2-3	CASSSDRVQYF
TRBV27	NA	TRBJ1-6	CASSPNGGEHSPLHF
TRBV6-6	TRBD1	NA	CASTETGLGNEQYF
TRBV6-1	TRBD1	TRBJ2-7	CASSDTGGPYEQYF